The clone carrying this T cell receptor (beta chain) showed up many times. The target antigen is unknown. A modified ARM-PCR protocol with three rounds of nested PCR amplified TCRbeta. TCRdb reprocessed the multiplex PCR reads with MiXCR, giving one entry per CDR3 protein. The sample contains tens of thousands of distinct CDR3 sequences, over 60% of which appear only once. No cell sorting was done before RNA was extracted from the tissue. The data were obtained in a study of tumor and adjacent non-tumor tissue in lung cancer. For the study at large: Aged about 31 to 80 years, patients included more than nine men and roughly 5 women with stage I to III disease. Findings and limits, study-wide: Compared with tumor, normal lung showed significantly lower TCR diversity. Higher tumor TCR diversity was associated with shorter survival. In normal lung, the top 100 clones were significantly more dominant than in tumor.

Germline values: CDR1 MDHEN, CDR2 SYDVKM. The CDR3 consists of 16 residues. Trimming took 3 bases from V and 6 from J, leaving 17 bases between them. Specimen: lung tumor tissue. V usage is TRBV28 and J usage is TRBJ1-4, with TRBD1 as a possible D gene (5 bases). The clonotype originates from a woman in her forties with non-small cell lung cancer. CDR3 loop: CASSLYRDWAHEKLFF. The CDR3 DNA is TGTGCCAGCAGTTTGTATCGGGACTGGGCACATGAAAAACTGTTTTTT.